The rows below give T cell receptor beta chains drawn from one sample of a study of blood T cells in healthy people across ages. MiXCR, applied by TCRdb to the 5' RACE reads, yields one record per CDR3 protein. Among about 780,000 distinct CDR3 sequences listed, around 45% were seen once. The specimen sequenced was blood. The receptors here all came from an older man in good health. Each CDR3 is given with its conserved first and last residue. A D gene is named only where the DNA matches it firmly. Clone size appears in some rows only: once, few, many, or a class for an expanded clone.

-,TRBV3-1,TRBJ1-5,-,TGTGCCAGCAGCCATGAGGGGCACAATCAGCCCCAGCATTTT,CASSHEGHNQPQHF
-,TRBV5-1,TRBJ2-1,-,TGCGCCAGCAGCTTTCCTGGCGGCACCTACAATGAGCAGTTCTTC,CASSFPGGTYNEQFF
-,TRBV4-3,TRBJ1-2,-,TGCGCCAGCAGCCAAGGTGCCCGCTATGGCTACACCTTC,CASSQGARYGYTF
-,TRBV28,TRBJ2-3,TRBD2,TGTGCCAGCACCAATAGCGGGAGGGCCTTGGGGACAGATACGCAGTATTTT,CASTNSGRALGTDTQYF
-,TRBV5-1,TRBJ1-4,-,TGCGCCAGCAGCTTGGGAAGGGGCTTTGCAACTAATGAAAAACTGTTTTTT,CASSLGRGFATNEKLFF
few,TRBV12-3/TRBV12-4,TRBJ1-4,-,TGTGCCAGCGGCATTCAGGGGTTTAATGAAAAACTGTTTTTT,CASGIQGFNEKLFF
-,TRBV20-1,TRBJ2-5,TRBD2,TGCAGTGCTAGCCCTAGCGGGAGTAAGGGGGAGACCCAGTACTTC,CSASPSGSKGETQYF
-,TRBV14,TRBJ2-3,-,TGTGCCAGCAGCCAGATCAGGGGAGGCTCGGGGAATACGCAGTATTTT,CASSQIRGGSGNTQYF
-,TRBV12-3/TRBV12-4,TRBJ1-6,-,TGTGCCAGCACGGGTGACCGTAATTCACCCCTCCACTTT,CASTGDRNSPLHF
-,TRBV29-1,TRBJ2-3,TRBD1,TGCAGCGTTGAAGGCAGGGGGCTACCAGATACGCAGTATTTT,CSVEGRGLPDTQYF
many,TRBV7-2,TRBJ2-7,-,TGTGCCAGCAGCTGGGGAGAGGGTGTGTACGAGCAGTACTTC,CASSWGEGVYEQYF
-,TRBV6-1,TRBJ2-5,-,TGTGCCAGCAGTGATTCGGGAGCGGGTCAAGAGACCCAGTACTTC,CASSDSGAGQETQYF
few,TRBV25-1,TRBJ2-2,-,TGTGCCAGCAGTGAACAGACCGGGGAGCTGTTTTTT,CASSEQTGELFF
-,TRBV5-1,TRBJ2-1,TRBD1,TGCGCCAGCGGCCTGGGACAGGGAAGGAATGAGCAGTTCTTC,CASGLGQGRNEQFF
few,TRBV20-1,TRBJ2-3,TRBD2,TGCAGTGCTAGAGCTCCGGGGGTGGTAGCGGGCACTAGCACAGATACGCAGTATTTT,CSARAPGVVAGTSTDTQYF
many,TRBV29-1,TRBJ2-1,-,TGCAGCGTTGAACCGAGCTCCTACAATGAGCAGTTCTTC,CSVEPSSYNEQFF
many,TRBV24-1,TRBJ2-5,TRBD2,TGTGCCACCAGTGTAGCGGGAGGGCCGGGGGAGACCCAGTACTTC,CATSVAGGPGETQYF
-,TRBV29-1,TRBJ1-1,-,TGCAGCGTTTTCGGACAGAACACTGAAGCTTTCTTT,CSVFGQNTEAFF
-,TRBV3-1,TRBJ1-6,-,TGTGCCAGCAGCCAAGTCCCCAATTCACCCCTCCACTTT,CASSQVPNSPLHF
-,TRBV29-1,TRBJ2-1,-,TGCAGCGGTGGCGCGAGCTCCTACAATGAGCAGTTCTTC,CSGGASSYNEQFF
-,TRBV20-1,TRBJ2-1,-,TGCAGTGCTAGAGACGACGGGTACAATGAGCAGTTCTTC,CSARDDGYNEQFF
many,TRBV6-2/TRBV6-3,TRBJ2-1,-,TGTGCCAGCAGGGGGGACTTTCACAATGAGCAGTTCTTC,CASRGDFHNEQFF
few,TRBV20-1,TRBJ1-5,TRBD1,TGCAGTGCAATTGCCGGACAGGGGGTCGCTCAGCCCCAGCATTTT,CSAIAGQGVAQPQHF
-,TRBV7-2,TRBJ1-2,TRBD1,TGTGCCAGCAGCTCCACCGGGACAGGGATATATGGCTACACCTTC,CASSSTGTGIYGYTF
-,TRBV9,TRBJ2-3,-,TGTGCCAGCAGCGTAGGCCAGGTCTCAGATACGCAGTATTTT,CASSVGQVSDTQYF
-,TRBV5-1,TRBJ2-7,TRBD1,TGCGCCAGCAGCACAATACCGGGACAGGGGATTTCGGAGCAGTACTTC,CASSTIPGQGISEQYF
many,TRBV4-3,TRBJ2-5,-,TGCGCCAGCAGCCAAGACTCGGGGGATCAAGAGACCCAGTACTTC,CASSQDSGDQETQYF
-,TRBV15,TRBJ2-7,-,TGTGCCACCAGCAGACTTCAGGATCCTCGGGAGCAGTACTTC,CATSRLQDPREQYF
-,TRBV11-3,TRBJ2-7,-,TGTGCCAGCAGCTTAGATCAGGTGGGAGTGGGATACGAGCAGTACTTC,CASSLDQVGVGYEQYF
few,TRBV7-2,TRBJ2-4,TRBD1,TGTGCCAGCAGCCACCGGACAGGCTTTGACAAAAACATTCAGTACTTC,CASSHRTGFDKNIQYF
few,TRBV7-3,TRBJ2-7,TRBD2,TGTGCCAGCAGCCTCCGGGAGGAGGGCGAGCAGTACTTC,CASSLREEGEQYF